The TCR beta chain described here comes from a study of Ad26.COV2.S vaccination and SARS-CoV-2 variants. About the research overall: Ad26.COV2.S was injected intramuscularly once or twice, 56 days apart.

V lost 6 bases to trimming and J lost 1 base, with 4 bases between them. CDR1 is MNHEY and CDR2 is SVGAGI in the germline V gene. This CDR3 spans 12 amino acids. The sample's treatment: some 20 received Ad26.COV2.S at low or high dose, single or two shots; about 5 received placebo; per-sample allocation not given. Vaccine and placebo recipients were sampled on day 63 after the first injection. It was an adult aged 18-55 years in Boston who was the donor. TCRdb's table, derived via immunoSEQ multiplex PCR, lists solely in-frame clones and lacks some. The table has approximately 500,000 clones, approximately 90% seen once.

Specimen: peripheral blood, collected in a trial of Ad26.COV2.S vaccine versus placebo. The V gene is TRBV6-5, the J gene TRBJ1-5, with unresolved D. This receptor was obtained from a person between 18 and 59 years old who received the Ad26.COV2.S COVID-19 vaccine or a placebo. CDR3 DNA: TGTGCCAGCAGCCCAAGCAATCAGCCCCAGCATTTT. Translating gives CASSPSNQPQHF.